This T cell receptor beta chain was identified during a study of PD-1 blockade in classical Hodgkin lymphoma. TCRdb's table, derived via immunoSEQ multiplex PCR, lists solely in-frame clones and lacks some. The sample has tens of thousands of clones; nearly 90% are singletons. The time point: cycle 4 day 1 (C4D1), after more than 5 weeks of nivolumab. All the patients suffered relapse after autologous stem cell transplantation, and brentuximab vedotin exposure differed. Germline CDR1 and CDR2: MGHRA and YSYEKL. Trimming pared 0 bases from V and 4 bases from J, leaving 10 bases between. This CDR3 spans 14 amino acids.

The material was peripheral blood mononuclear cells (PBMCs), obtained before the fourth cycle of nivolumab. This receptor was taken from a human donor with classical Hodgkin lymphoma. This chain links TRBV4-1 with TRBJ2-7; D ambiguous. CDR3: CASSQDVMEYEQYF. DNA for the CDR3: TGCGCCAGCAGCCAAGATGTCATGGAGTACGAGCAGTACTTC.